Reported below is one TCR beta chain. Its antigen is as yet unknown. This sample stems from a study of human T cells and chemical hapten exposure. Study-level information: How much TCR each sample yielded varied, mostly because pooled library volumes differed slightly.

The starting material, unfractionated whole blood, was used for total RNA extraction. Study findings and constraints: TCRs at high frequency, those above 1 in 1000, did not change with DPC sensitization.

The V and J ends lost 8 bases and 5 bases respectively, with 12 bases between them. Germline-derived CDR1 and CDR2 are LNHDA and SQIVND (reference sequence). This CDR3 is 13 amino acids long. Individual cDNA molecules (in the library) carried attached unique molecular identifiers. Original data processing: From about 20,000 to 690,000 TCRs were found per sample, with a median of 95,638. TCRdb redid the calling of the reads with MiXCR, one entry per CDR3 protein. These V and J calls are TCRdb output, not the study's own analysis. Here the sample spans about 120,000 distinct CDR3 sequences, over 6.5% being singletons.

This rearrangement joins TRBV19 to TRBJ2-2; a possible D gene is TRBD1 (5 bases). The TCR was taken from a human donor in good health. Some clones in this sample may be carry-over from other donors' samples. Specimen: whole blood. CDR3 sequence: CASGLAGTGELFF. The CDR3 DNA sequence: TGTGCCAGTGGCCTCGCAGGGACCGGGGAGCTGTTTTTT.